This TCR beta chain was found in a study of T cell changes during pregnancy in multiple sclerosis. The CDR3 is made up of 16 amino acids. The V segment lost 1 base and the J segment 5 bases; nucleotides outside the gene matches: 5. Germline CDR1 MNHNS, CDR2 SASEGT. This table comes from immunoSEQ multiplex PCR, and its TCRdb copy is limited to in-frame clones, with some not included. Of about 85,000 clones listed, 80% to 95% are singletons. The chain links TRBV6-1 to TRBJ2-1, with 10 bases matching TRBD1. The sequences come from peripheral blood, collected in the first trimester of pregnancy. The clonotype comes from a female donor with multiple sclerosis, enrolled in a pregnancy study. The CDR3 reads CASSEVTGGGHNEQFF. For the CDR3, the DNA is TGTGCCAGCAGTGAAGTGACAGGGGGCGGACACAATGAGCAGTTCTTC.